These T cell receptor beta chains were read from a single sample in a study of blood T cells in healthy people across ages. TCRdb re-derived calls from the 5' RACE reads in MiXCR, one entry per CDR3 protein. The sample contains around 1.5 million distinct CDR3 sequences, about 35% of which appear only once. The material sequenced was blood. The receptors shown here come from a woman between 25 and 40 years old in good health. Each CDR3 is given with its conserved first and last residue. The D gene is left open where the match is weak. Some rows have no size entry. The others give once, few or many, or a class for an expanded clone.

TGTGCCAGCAGCCCGGGACAGGGGGCTGCGTCTGGGGCCAACGTCCTGACTTTC	CASSPGQGAASGANVLTF	NA	TRBV7-3	TRBJ2-6	TRBD1
TGTGCCAGCAGCGCCCCCGGGACACATTATGGCTACACCTTC	CASSAPGTHYGYTF	many	TRBV9	TRBJ1-2	NA
TGTGCCAGCAGCCAAGAACCTTTGAGGAACGAGCAGTACTTC	CASSQEPLRNEQYF	NA	TRBV4-2	TRBJ2-7	NA
TGCAGCGTTGAAGTAAACAGGGACGAGCAGTACTTC	CSVEVNRDEQYF	few	TRBV29-1	TRBJ2-7	NA
TGTGCCAGCAGCCCAGGGGGAGGGGGAGGCGGGGAGCCGTTTTTT	CASSPGGGGGGEPFF	NA	TRBV12-3/TRBV12-4	TRBJ2-2	NA
TGTGCCAGCAGCTTAGTAGTGGGACAGGGGTACAATCAGCCCCAGCATTTT	CASSLVVGQGYNQPQHF	few	TRBV7-8	TRBJ1-5	TRBD1
TGTGTCAGCGGAGGGGGGAGGGAGCAGTACTTC	CVSGGGREQYF	NA	TRBV2	TRBJ2-7	NA
TGTGCCAGCAGCCAAGATCCCGGCGGGGGATACAATGAGCAGTTCTTC	CASSQDPGGGYNEQFF	NA	TRBV3-1	TRBJ2-1	TRBD2
TGTGCCAGCAGTGATCCGGGACAGGGGTTCGATGAGCAGTTCTTC	CASSDPGQGFDEQFF	NA	TRBV6-2/TRBV6-3	TRBJ2-1	TRBD1
TGTGCCAGCAGAAGGGCCGACTACGAGCAGTACTTC	CASRRADYEQYF	NA	TRBV2	TRBJ2-7	NA
TGTGCCATCAGTGAGTCCACAGTTAGCAATCAGCCCCAGCATTTT	CAISESTVSNQPQHF	NA	TRBV10-3	TRBJ1-5	NA
TGTGCCAGCAGCCCCAGCGGGGGGACTAGCACAGATACGCAGTATTTT	CASSPSGGTSTDTQYF	many	TRBV4-2	TRBJ2-3	TRBD2
TGTGCCAGCAGCTTGTCTGCTAGCGGGGGGGCTGATGAGCAGTTCTTC	CASSLSASGGADEQFF	few	TRBV5-6	TRBJ2-1	TRBD2
TGTGCCAGCAGTCCCAAGGTGGGCGTCGGCGGGGAGCTGTTTTTT	CASSPKVGVGGELFF	NA	TRBV27	TRBJ2-2	NA
TGCAGTGCTCGGGGGTCCAGGGTTTGGTACGAGCAGTACTTC	CSARGSRVWYEQYF	few	TRBV20-1	TRBJ2-7	NA
TGTGCCAGCAGCCCGCAGGGTGCGCGGGCGCAGATGGGAAATGAGCAGTTCTTC	CASSPQGARAQMGNEQFF	NA	TRBV7-9	TRBJ2-1	NA